Included here is one T cell receptor beta chain sequence, with context. Its antigen is unknown. The data were obtained in a study of OX40 agonist ivuxolimab in advanced cancers. At the level of the study: The study gave patients intravenous ivuxolimab at 0.01 to 10 mg/kg every 2 weeks. The dose-escalation group included hepatocellular carcinoma, melanoma, renal cell carcinoma and head and neck cancer.

Notes on the study in general: At 0.1 to 3.0 mg/kg, CD4+ and CD8+ blood T cells expanded clonally by week 6. With doses of 0.1-3.0 mg/kg, partial responders showed among the lowest clonal expansion.

Profiled with immunoSEQ multiplex PCR; TCRdb holds only in-frame clones, not every one. This table has 20,000 to 30,000 clones, about 83% appearing once. The CDR3 extends over 15 amino acids. Germline V gene lookup returns CDR1 SGHDT and CDR2 YYEEEE. V was shortened by 0 bases and J by 2 bases, with 12 bases between the two germline ends. The specimen comprised CD4+ or CD8+ T cells sorted from blood, sampled in a trial of the OX40 agonist ivuxolimab. The receptor comes from an adult with an advanced solid tumor such as melanoma, head and neck, liver or kidney cancer. This chain connects TRBV5-6 to TRBJ2-7; the D call may be TRBD1 or TRBD2 (5 bases each). CDR3 sequence (DNA): TGTGCCAGCAGCTTGGGAGTGCAGGGACCCTACGAGCAGTACTTC. Translation gives CASSLGVQGPYEQYF.